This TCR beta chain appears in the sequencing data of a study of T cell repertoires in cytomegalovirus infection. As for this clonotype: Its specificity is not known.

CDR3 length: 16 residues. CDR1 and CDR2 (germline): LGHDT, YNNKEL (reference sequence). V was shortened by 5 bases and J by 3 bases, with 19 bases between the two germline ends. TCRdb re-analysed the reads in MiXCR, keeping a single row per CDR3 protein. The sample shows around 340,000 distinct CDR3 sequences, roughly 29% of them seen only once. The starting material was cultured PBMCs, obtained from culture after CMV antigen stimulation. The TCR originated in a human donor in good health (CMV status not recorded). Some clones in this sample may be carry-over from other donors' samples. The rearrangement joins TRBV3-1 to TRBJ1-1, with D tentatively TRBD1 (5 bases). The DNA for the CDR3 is TGTGCCAGCAGCGGAGGGGTTCTAGGGGCATACACTGAAGCTTTCTTT. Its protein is CASSGGVLGAYTEAFF.